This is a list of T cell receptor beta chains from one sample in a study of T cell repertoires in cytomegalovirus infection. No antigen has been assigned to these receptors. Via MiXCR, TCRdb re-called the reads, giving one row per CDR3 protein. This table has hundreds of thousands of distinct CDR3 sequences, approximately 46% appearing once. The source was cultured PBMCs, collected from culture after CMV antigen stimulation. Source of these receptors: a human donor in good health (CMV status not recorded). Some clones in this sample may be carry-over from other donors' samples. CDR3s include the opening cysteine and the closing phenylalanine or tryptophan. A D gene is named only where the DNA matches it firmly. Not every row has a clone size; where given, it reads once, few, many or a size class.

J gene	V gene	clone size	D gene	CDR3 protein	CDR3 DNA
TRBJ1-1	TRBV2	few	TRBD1	CASSQGVTEAFF	TGTGCCAGCAGTCAGGGGGTAACTGAAGCTTTCTTT
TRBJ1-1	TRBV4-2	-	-	CASSQRARENTEAFF	TGTGCCAGCAGCCAACGAGCCAGGGAGAACACTGAAGCTTTCTTT
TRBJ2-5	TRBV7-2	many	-	CASSLAWGAQETQYF	TGTGCCAGCAGCTTAGCGTGGGGAGCTCAAGAGACCCAGTACTTC
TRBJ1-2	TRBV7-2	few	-	CASSLEGGFGGYTF	TGTGCCAGCAGCTTAGAGGGGGGCTTCGGTGGCTACACCTTC
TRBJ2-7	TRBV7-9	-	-	CASRGANYEQYF	TGTGCCAGCAGGGGGGCGAACTACGAGCAGTACTTC
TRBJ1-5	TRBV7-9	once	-	CASSFGEEGFQPQHF	TGTGCCAGCAGCTTTGGGGAAGAGGGGTTTCAGCCCCAGCATTTT
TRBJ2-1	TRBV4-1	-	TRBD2	CASSQEGRGGNEQFF	TGCGCCAGCAGCCAAGAAGGTCGGGGGGGCAATGAGCAGTTCTTC
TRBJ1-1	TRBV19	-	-	CASRGYTMNTEAFF	TGTGCCAGTCGAGGGTACACAATGAACACTGAAGCTTTCTTT
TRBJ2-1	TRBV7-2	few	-	CASSPPTGSEQFF	TGTGCCAGCAGCCCGCCAACCGGAAGTGAGCAGTTCTTC
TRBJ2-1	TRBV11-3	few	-	CASSLLGGGRGNEQFF	TGTGCCAGCAGCTTATTAGGGGGGGGCAGGGGAAATGAGCAGTTCTTC
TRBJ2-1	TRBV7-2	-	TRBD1	CASSSRTGAGWEQFF	TGTGCCAGCAGCTCCCGGACAGGGGCGGGCTGGGAGCAGTTCTTC
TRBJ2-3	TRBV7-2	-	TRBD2	CASSREGTDTQYF	TGTGCCAGCAGCCGGGAGGGTACAGATACGCAGTATTTT
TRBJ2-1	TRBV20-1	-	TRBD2	CSARDAGLVGNEQFF	TGCAGTGCTAGAGACGCCGGACTAGTCGGCAATGAGCAGTTCTTC
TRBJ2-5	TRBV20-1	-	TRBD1	CSAGRDREETQYF	TGCAGTGCTGGTCGGGACAGGGAAGAGACCCAGTACTTC
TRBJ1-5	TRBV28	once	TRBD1	CASSLPQGAEQPQHF	TGTGCCAGCAGTTTACCACAGGGGGCTGAACAGCCCCAGCATTTT
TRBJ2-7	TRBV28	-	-	CASSPTLGPLPVYEQYF	TGTGCCAGCAGCCCTACCCTGGGCCCTCTCCCGGTCTACGAGCAGTACTTC
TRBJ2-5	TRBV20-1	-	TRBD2	CSARDYLGYQETQYF	TGCAGTGCTCGGGACTACCTTGGGTACCAAGAGACCCAGTACTTC